The T cell receptor beta chain described here comes from a study of blood T cell repertoires in COVID-19 (dated by TCRdb to 2020 to 2022). Context from the whole study: Samples from collaborators originated in the United States, Italy and Spain and spanned both the acute and convalescent phases of COVID-19. A de-identified subject ID, COVID-19 status, age in years and sex were almost always included in the sample metadata. The repertoires were released in a freely available public database meant as a resource for research on the immune response to SARS-CoV-2. Deeply sampled blood TCRbeta repertoires from subjects exposed to, actively infected with, or recovered from COVID-19 were included in the dataset. The samples were drawn from two sources: the first 160 participants of the ongoing ImmuneRACE study, and 1,200 or so subjects contributed by 6 global collaborators. The material from the prospective study consisted of cDNA or gDNA derived from T cells, B-cell-depleted T cells, or PBMCs. HLA class I and class II types, where available, came from metadata supplied by the sample provider rather than from assay-based typing.

What the study reported, not specific to this receptor: The amount of clinical and demographic metadata varied by source and participant and was provided uncurated.

Comments on this clone: Its recognized antigen is unknown. No base quality information exists; no much larger clone differs at one position.

TCRbeta CDR3 regions were amplified from genomic DNA using the immunoSEQ Assay, a bias-controlled multiplex PCR. The study's processing was this. Nucleated cell counts per sample were estimated from amplification of reference gene primers within the assay. Sequence reads were collapsed and filtered to measure the absolute abundance of every unique TCRbeta CDR3 rearrangement. For each sample, productive Simpson clonality was calculated by taking the square root of Simpson's diversity index across productive rearrangements. TCRdb retrieved this table from immuneACCESS and kept in-frame rearrangements only. Not all clones are present; in checked studies, unresolved V genes account for under half, and no reason is known for the remainder. V and J calls and clone size follow that table, whereas D and trimming were derived from the DNA. The sample records hundreds of thousands of clones, about 87% of which are singletons. 2.5% to 3.5% of the sample is taken by the ten largest.

Enrolling through a virtual design, the prospective study's participants ranged in age from roughly 18 to 95 years and lived across about two dozen United States geographic areas. In the prospective study, participants were assigned to cohorts based on the clinical history participants reported in a screening survey and a study questionnaire. ImmuneRACE Cohort 3 recovered participants were defined by two consecutive negative NP/OP PCR tests, healthcare professional clearance, or symptom resolution. Each participant in the prospective study had whole blood, serum and a nasopharyngeal or oropharyngeal swab collected by mobile phlebotomists. Over a roughly 2-month period, participants in the prospective study had the option of providing additional blood draws and questionnaires. Prospective study blood samples were shipped either frozen or at room temperature before DNA extraction. The germline ends are 9 bases apart after V is trimmed by 6 bases and J by 7 bases. From the cysteine through the phenylalanine, the CDR3 covers 11 amino acids. Only CDR3 DNA is held: 33 bases, read in frame from base 1. Reading the germline V gene gives CDR1 KGHSH and CDR2 LQKENI.

This clonotype was obtained from a woman between 50 and 59 years old who had recovered from COVID-19. The rearrangement joined TRBV18 to TRBJ1-1; the D gene remains uncertain. The sequencing input was PBMCs or T cells enriched from blood (not recorded which). The sequence in DNA is TGTGCCAGCTCGCTCCTAGATGAAGCTTTCTTT. This encodes CASSLLDEAFF.